The 23 T cell receptor beta chains in this list originate from one sample, sequenced in a study of T cell repertoires in cytomegalovirus infection. TCRdb reprocessed the reads with MiXCR, giving one entry per CDR3 protein. Here the sample spans a few hundred thousand distinct CDR3 sequences, about 44% being singletons. These TCRs are of unknown antigen specificity. The sample here was cultured PBMCs, taken from culture after CMV antigen stimulation. Receptor source: a human donor in good health (CMV status not recorded). Some clones in this sample may be carry-over from other donors' samples.

This clonotype was recorded at least ten times. The chain is built from TRBV7-2 and TRBJ1-2, with TRBD1 matching 8 bases. The ends lost 6 bases at V and 6 bases at J; junction bases unmatched: 6. Germline V CDR1 and CDR2: SGHTA, FQGNSA. The CDR3 consists of 13 residues. Written as DNA, the CDR3 is TGTGCCAGCAGTATGGACAGGGAAAATGGCTACACCTTC. Amino acid sequence: CASSMDRENGYTF.

CDR3 residues: CASRRDRSTDTQYF. The CDR3 DNA reads as TGCGCCAGCAGGAGGGACAGAAGCACAGATACGCAGTATTTT. The genes are TRBV10-2 and TRBJ2-3; 7 bases are shared with TRBD1. The trim removed 6 bases at V and 0 bases at J, leaving 3 bases unmatched. CDR1 and CDR2 from the germline V gene are WSHSY and SAAADI. CDR3 length equals 14 residues.

This clonotype was seen ten or more times. V and J are TRBV7-2 and TRBJ1-1; tentatively, D is TRBD1 (5 bases). Germline CDR1 and CDR2: SGHTA and FQGNSA. Trimming cost V 6 bases and J 3 bases, with 20 bases left between them. This CDR3 comprises 16 residues. The CDR3 region has the DNA TGTGCCAGCAGTATACGAGTGGGGGACTTCGACACTGAAGCTTTCTTT. Encoded protein: CASSIRVGDFDTEAFF.

This rearrangement joins TRBV11-2 to TRBJ2-1; 16 bases map to TRBD2. Germline CDR1 is SGHAT and CDR2 is FQNNGV. The length of the CDR3 is 16 residues. V lost 5 bases to trimming and J lost 9 bases; unmatched junction nucleotides: 7. The CDR3 sequence is CASSPPGLAGGVEQFF. CDR3 nucleotide sequence: TGTGCCAGCAGCCCCCCGGGACTAGCGGGAGGGGTTGAGCAGTTCTTC.

V gene TRBV12-3 or TRBV12-4 combines with J gene TRBJ1-4, with D possibly matching TRBD1 (6 bases). The V end lost 2 bases, the J end lost 7 bases, and 11 bases lay between the germline ends. CDR3 length: 14 amino acids. CDR3 region: CASSLSRGGEKLFF. In DNA form, the CDR3 reads TGTGCCAGCAGTTTAAGCAGGGGTGGTGAAAAACTGTTTTTT.

This clonotype occurred a few times. The V gene is TRBV12-3 or TRBV12-4, the J gene TRBJ2-3; 10 nucleotides agree with TRBD1. CDR3 length: 18 residues. V shed 5 bases, J shed 5 bases, and the junction held 16 bases outside the gene matches. This CDR3 reads CASSLKKLGTGAQDTQYF. CDR3 sequence (DNA): TGTGCCAGCAGTCTTAAGAAACTCGGGACAGGGGCACAAGATACGCAGTATTTT.

This chain joins TRBV27 and TRBJ2-1, with 10 bases that match TRBD2. The CDR3 has 15 amino acids. The ends lost 3 bases at V and 10 bases at J; junction bases unmatched: 9. Germline values: CDR1 MNHEY, CDR2 SMNVEV (reference sequence). The CDR3 loop reads CASSFLSGGASEQFF. The CDR3 DNA is TGTGCCAGCAGTTTTTTAAGCGGGGGGGCCAGCGAGCAGTTCTTC.

This clonotype has just a few counts. The chain uses TRBV7-6 and TRBJ2-1, with 8 bases lining up with TRBD2. Germline values: CDR1 SGHVS, CDR2 FNYEAQ. The ends lost 4 bases at V and 7 bases at J; junction bases unmatched: 12. There are 16 residues in the CDR3. CDR3 DNA: TGTGCCAGCAGCTCACCTCGGGCAGCGGGAGCTAATGAGCAGTTCTTC. It yields the protein CASSSPRAAGANEQFF.

V gene TRBV6-4 combines with J gene TRBJ1-1; D gene unclear. The CDR3 covers 14 residues. Germline V gene sequence: CDR1 MRHNA, CDR2 SNTAGT. Trimming took off 8 bases at V and 3 bases at J, with 16 bases between the two ends. For the CDR3, the DNA is TGTGCCAGCTTTGGGCCTGCGGGCGACACTGAAGCTTTCTTT. Translated, it gives CASFGPAGDTEAFF.

DNA of the CDR3: TGTGCCAGCAGTGAACAGGGGGAAGGATCACCCCTCCACTTT. Protein product: CASSEQGEGSPLHF. The rearrangement uses TRBV6-1 and TRBJ1-6; 7 bases line up with TRBD1. Trimming cost V 2 bases and J 10 bases; bases outside gene matches: 5. Germline values: CDR1 MNHNS, CDR2 SASEGT. CDR3 length: 14 amino acids.

The chain has TRBV6-5 and TRBJ2-3; the D call may be TRBD1 or TRBD2 (5 bases each). CDR3 length: 15 residues. V lost 0 bases to trimming and J lost 1 base, with 8 bases between them. Per germline, CDR1 MNHEY and CDR2 SVGAGI. The CDR3 region is CASSYSLGGTDTQYF. In nucleotides, the CDR3 is TGTGCCAGCAGTTACTCTCTGGGGGGCACAGATACGCAGTATTTT.

V usage is TRBV7-2 and J usage is TRBJ1-2; 7 bases are a match to TRBD1. The CDR3 extends over 16 amino acids. Losses at the gene ends were 2 bases for V and 5 bases for J; bases not matched to a gene: 11. The germline gives CDR1 SGHTA, CDR2 FQGNSA. The DNA of the CDR3 is TGTGCCAGCAGCTTAATGGGGTCAGGGGGATTTTATGGCTACACCTTC. Protein sequence: CASSLMGSGGFYGYTF. The full variable domain, its missing parts supplied by reference TRBV7-2 and TRBJ1-2, is GAGVSQSPSNKVTEKGKDVELRCDPISGHTALYWYRQSLGQGLEFLIYFQGNSAPDKSGLPSDRFSAERTGGSVSTLTIQRTQQEDSAVYLCASSLMGSGGFYGYTFGSGTRLTVV.

The chain recombines TRBV29-1 with TRBJ1-1; D possibly corresponds to TRBD1 (5 bases). CDR3 size: 11 residues. The germline V gene has CDR1 SQVTM and CDR2 ANQGSEA. The V and J ends lost 6 bases and 7 bases respectively, with 12 bases between them. The CDR3 spells CSVEGPVEAFF. The CDR3 nucleotides are TGCAGCGTGGAGGGACCCGTTGAAGCTTTCTTT.

V usage is TRBV9 and J usage is TRBJ2-3, with 9 bases aligning to TRBD2. Trimming took 3 bases from V and 0 from J; bases not matched to a gene: 2. Germline CDR1 SGDLS, CDR2 YYNGEE. The CDR3 length is 15 residues. CDR3 DNA: TGTGCCAGCAGCGGCGGACTAGCGAGCACAGATACGCAGTATTTT. Its translation is CASSGGLASTDTQYF.

The chain is built from TRBV19 and TRBJ2-1; D unresolved. Germline CDR1 is LNHDA and CDR2 is SQIVND (reference sequence). The V and J ends lost 9 bases and 0 bases respectively, with 15 bases between them. This CDR3 contains 15 residues. In nucleotides, the CDR3 is TGTGCCAGCGCCCTAGACGGTGACTCCTACAATGAGCAGTTCTTC. Its protein product is CASALDGDSYNEQFF.

In this sample, this clonotype turned up a few times. The V gene is TRBV7-2, the J gene TRBJ2-3, with 7 bases matching TRBD1. The germline V gene has CDR1 SGHTA and CDR2 FQGNSA. This CDR3 spans 18 amino acids. Trimming took 5 bases from V and 1 from J; bases not matched to a gene: 15. The CDR3 nucleotides read TGTGCCAGCAGCGCACCGGACAGGACCAGAGCACGCACAGATACGCAGTATTTT. It codes for CASSAPDRTRARTDTQYF. Looking up the rest from reference TRBV7-2 and TRBJ2-3 gives the full variable domain: GAGVSQSPSNKVTEKGKDVELRCDPISGHTALYWYRQSLGQGLEFLIYFQGNSAPDKSGLPSDRFSAERTGGSVSTLTIQRTQQEDSAVYLCASSAPDRTRARTDTQYFGPGTRLTVL.

Only a few counts were recorded for this clonotype. The V gene is TRBV7-6, the J gene TRBJ2-3; maybe TRBD2 (6 bases). Germline V gene sequence: CDR1 SGHVS, CDR2 FNYEAQ. V was shortened by 5 bases and J by 0 bases, with 12 bases between the two germline ends. This CDR3 has 15 residues. CDR3 residues: CASSPGLLSTDTQYF. The CDR3 bases are TGTGCCAGCAGCCCGGGACTTTTAAGCACAGATACGCAGTATTTT. Full variable domain (remainder filled in from reference TRBV7-6 and TRBJ2-3): GAGVSQSPRYKVTKRGQDVALRCDPISGHVSLYWYRQALGQGPEFLTYFNYEAQQDKSGLPNDRFSAERPEGSISTLTIQRTEQRDSAMYRCASSPGLLSTDTQYFGPGTRLTVL.

The chain links TRBV6-1 to TRBJ2-7, with D perhaps assigned TRBD1 or TRBD2 (5 bases each). Germline V gives CDR1 MNHNS, CDR2 SASEGT. The CDR3 has 13 amino acids. With 5 bases removed from V and 6 bases from J, the gap between germline ends came to 14 bases. In DNA form, the CDR3 reads TGTGCCAGCAGTCCCTCGGTTGGGGGCGAGCAGTACTTC. This gives the protein CASSPSVGGEQYF.

This clonotype was seen more than once but under ten times. The genes are TRBV7-2 and TRBJ2-1; 11 nucleotides line up with TRBD1. Trimming at V came to 1 base and at J to 3 bases, leaving 5 bases not matched to a gene. The germline gives CDR1 SGHTA, CDR2 FQGNSA. This CDR3 is 17 amino acids long. The CDR3 bases are TGTGCCAGCAGCTTAGGGTTCGGGACAGGGGGCTACAATGAGCAGTTCTTC. It yields the protein CASSLGFGTGGYNEQFF.

This chain joins TRBV19 and TRBJ1-5, with D possibly being TRBD1 (5 bases). The germline CDR1 and CDR2 sequences are LNHDA and SQIVND (reference sequence). The CDR3 runs to 15 residues. The V end lost 3 bases, the J end lost 5 bases, and 14 bases lay between the germline ends. CDR3 coding DNA: TGTGCCAGTAGTATCCCCAGCGGGACGCATCAGCCCCAGCATTTT. It translates to CASSIPSGTHQPQHF.

This clonotype was picked up a small number of times. The rearrangement uses TRBV7-2 and TRBJ2-2; no clear D. Trimming cost V 5 bases and J 1 base, with 8 bases left between them. This CDR3 is 14 amino acids long. Germline values: CDR1 SGHTA, CDR2 FQGNSA. CDR3 residues: CASSRSGNTGELFF. The DNA for the CDR3 is TGTGCCAGCAGCCGGAGTGGGAACACCGGGGAGCTGTTTTTT.

The genes are TRBV7-9 and TRBJ1-4; D remains unclear. Trimming removed 5 bases from V and 5 bases from J, with 15 bases in between. The length of the CDR3 is 15 residues. CDR1 and CDR2 (germline): SEHNR, FQNEAQ (reference sequence). CDR3 in DNA: TGTGCCAGCAGCCCCCCGCCAGAGAGAAATGAAAAACTGTTTTTT. This codes for CASSPPPERNEKLFF.

The chain combines TRBV7-9 with TRBJ2-5; 9 bases line up with TRBD2. Trimming removed 5 bases from V and 5 bases from J; junction bases left unmatched: 9. CDR1 is SEHNR, CDR2 FQNEAQ, per germline (reference sequence). CDR3 length: 15 amino acids. CDR3 sequence reads: CASSPRTSESETQYF. The CDR3 region has the DNA TGTGCCAGCAGCCCAAGGACTAGCGAGAGTGAGACCCAGTACTTC.